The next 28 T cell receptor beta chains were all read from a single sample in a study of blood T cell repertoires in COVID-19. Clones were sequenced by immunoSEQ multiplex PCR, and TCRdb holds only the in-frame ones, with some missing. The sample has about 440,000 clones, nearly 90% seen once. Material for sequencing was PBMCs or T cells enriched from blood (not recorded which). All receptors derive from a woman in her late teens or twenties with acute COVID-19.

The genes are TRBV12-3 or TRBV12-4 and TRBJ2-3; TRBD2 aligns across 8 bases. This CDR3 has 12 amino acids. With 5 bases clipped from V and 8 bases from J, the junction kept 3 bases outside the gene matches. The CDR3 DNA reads TGTGCCAGCAGTCGGACTAGCCTTACGCAGTATTTT. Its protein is CASSRTSLTQYF.

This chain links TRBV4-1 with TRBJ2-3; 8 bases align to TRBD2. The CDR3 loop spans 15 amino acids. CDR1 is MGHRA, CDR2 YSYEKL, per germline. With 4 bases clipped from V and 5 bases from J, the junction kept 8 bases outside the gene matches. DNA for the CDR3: TGCGCCAGCAGCCTTCCAGCGGGGGTTGGAGATACGCAGTATTTT. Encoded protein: CASSLPAGVGDTQYF.

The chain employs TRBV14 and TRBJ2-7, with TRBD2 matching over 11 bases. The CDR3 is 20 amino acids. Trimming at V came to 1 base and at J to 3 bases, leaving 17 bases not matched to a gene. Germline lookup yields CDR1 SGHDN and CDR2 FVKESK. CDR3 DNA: TGTGCCAGCAGCCAAGGAGGGTACGGACTAGCGGGTCCTGCCATCTACGAGCAGTACTTC. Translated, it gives CASSQGGYGLAGPAIYEQYF.

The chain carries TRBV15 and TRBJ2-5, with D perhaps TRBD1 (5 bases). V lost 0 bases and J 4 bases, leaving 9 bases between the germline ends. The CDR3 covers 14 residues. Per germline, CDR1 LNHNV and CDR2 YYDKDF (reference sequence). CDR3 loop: CATSRDLGPETQYF. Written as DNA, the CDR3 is TGTGCCACCAGCAGAGATTTGGGGCCAGAGACCCAGTACTTC.

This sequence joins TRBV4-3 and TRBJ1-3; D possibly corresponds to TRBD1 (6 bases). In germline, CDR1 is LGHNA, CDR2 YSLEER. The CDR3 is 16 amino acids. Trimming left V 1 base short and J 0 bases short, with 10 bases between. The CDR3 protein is CASSQVGGASGNTIYF. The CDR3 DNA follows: TGCGCCAGCAGCCAAGTGGGGGGGGCCTCTGGAAACACCATATATTTT.

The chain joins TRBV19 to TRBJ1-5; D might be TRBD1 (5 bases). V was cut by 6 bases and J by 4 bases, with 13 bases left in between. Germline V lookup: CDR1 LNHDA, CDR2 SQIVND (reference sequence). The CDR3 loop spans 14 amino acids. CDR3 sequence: CASRGHQGNQPQHF. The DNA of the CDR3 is TGTGCCAGTAGGGGGCACCAGGGAAATCAGCCCCAGCATTTT.

The DNA for the CDR3 is TGCGCCAGCAGTGGGGGAGGAGGTTCTGGAAACACCATATATTTT. As protein: CASSGGGGSGNTIYF. V is TRBV4-1 and J is TRBJ1-3, with TRBD1 as a possible D gene (5 bases). Deletions cut 6 bases from V and 1 base from J, with 13 bases between. CDR1 and CDR2 from the germline V gene are MGHRA and YSYEKL. The CDR3 is 15 residues long.

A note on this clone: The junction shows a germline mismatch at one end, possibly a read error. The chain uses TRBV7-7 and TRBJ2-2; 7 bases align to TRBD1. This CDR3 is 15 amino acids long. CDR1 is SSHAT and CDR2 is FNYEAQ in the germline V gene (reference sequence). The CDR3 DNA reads TGTGCTAGCAGCCCCGACAGGGAAGGGTCCGGGGAGCTGTTTTTT. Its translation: CASSPDREGSGELFF.

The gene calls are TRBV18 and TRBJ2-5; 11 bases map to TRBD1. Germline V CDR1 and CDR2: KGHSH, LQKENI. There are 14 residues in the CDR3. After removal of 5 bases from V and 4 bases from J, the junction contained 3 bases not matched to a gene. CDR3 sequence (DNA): TGTGCCAGCTCAACCGGGACAGGGGGAGAGACCCAGTACTTC. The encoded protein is CASSTGTGGETQYF.

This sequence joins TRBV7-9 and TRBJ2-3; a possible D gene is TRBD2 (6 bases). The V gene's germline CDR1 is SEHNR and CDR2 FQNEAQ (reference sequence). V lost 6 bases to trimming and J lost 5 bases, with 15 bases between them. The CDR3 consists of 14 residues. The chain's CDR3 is CASSATGELDTQYF. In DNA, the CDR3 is TGTGCCAGCAGTGCGACGGGAGAGTTAGATACGCAGTATTTT.

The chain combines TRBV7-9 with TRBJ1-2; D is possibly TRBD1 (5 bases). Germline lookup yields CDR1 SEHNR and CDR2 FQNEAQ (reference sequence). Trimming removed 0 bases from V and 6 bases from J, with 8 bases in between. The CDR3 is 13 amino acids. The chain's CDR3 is CASSLAGANGYTF. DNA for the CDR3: TGTGCCAGCAGCTTAGCAGGGGCTAATGGCTACACCTTC.

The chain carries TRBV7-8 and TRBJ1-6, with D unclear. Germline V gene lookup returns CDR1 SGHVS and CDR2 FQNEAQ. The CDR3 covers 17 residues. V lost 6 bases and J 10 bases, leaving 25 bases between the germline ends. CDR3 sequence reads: CASSRTPDRGRVSPLHF. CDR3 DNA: TGTGCCAGCAGTCGCACTCCCGACCGGGGTCGAGTCTCACCCCTCCACTTT.

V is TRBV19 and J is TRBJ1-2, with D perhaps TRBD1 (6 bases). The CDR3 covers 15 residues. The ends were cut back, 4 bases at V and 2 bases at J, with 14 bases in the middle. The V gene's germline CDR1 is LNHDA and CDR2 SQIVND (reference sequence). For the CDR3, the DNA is TGTGCCAGTAGTACGGACAGCAACCTGAACTATGGCTACACCTTC. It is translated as CASSTDSNLNYGYTF.

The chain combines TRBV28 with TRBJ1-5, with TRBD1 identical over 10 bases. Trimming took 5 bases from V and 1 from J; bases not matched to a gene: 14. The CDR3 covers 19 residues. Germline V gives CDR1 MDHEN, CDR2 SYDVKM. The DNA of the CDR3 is TGTGCCAGCAGTCCAAACCGACAGGGGGCGGATGGAAGCAATCAGCCCCAGCATTTT. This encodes CASSPNRQGADGSNQPQHF.

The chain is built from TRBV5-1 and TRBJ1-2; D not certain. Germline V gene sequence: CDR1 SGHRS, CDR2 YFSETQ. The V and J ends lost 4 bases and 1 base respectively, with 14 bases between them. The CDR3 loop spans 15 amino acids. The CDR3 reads CASSAGIQINYGYTF. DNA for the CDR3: TGCGCCAGCAGCGCCGGAATACAGATTAACTATGGCTACACCTTC.

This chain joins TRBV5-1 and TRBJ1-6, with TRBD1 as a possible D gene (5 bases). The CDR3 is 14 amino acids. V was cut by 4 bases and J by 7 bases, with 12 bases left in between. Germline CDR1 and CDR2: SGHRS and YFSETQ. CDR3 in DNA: TGCGCCAGCAGCGTCGGGACTCTAAATTCACCCCTCCACTTT. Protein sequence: CASSVGTLNSPLHF.

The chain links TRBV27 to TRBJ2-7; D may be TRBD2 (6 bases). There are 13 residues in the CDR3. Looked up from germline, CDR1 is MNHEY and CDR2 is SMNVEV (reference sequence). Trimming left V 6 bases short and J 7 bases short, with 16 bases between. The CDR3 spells CASSLDREREQYF. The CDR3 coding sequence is TGTGCCAGCAGCTTGGACCGGGAGCGGGAGCAGTACTTC.

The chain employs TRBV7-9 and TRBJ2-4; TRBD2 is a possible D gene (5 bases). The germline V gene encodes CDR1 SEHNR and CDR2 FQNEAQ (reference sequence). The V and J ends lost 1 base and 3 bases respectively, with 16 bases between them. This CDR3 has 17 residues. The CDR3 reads CASSLVASRDGKNIQYF. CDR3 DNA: TGTGCCAGCAGCTTAGTTGCATCCCGGGATGGCAAAAACATTCAGTACTTC.

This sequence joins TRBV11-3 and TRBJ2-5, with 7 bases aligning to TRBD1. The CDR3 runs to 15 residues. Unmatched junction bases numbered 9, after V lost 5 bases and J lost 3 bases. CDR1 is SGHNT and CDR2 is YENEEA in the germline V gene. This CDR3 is CASSQRVTGEETQYF. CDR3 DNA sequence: TGTGCCAGCAGCCAACGAGTTACAGGGGAAGAGACCCAGTACTTC.

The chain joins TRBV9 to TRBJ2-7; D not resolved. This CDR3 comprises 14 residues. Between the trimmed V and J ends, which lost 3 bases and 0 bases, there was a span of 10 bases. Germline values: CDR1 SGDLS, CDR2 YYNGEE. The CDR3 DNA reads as TGTGCCAGCAGCGCGACGGGTGTCTCCTACGAGCAGTACTTC. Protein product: CASSATGVSYEQYF.

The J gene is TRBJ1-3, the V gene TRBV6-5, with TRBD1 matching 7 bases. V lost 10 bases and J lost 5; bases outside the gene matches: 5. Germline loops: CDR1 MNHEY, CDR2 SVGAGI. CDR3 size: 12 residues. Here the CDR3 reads CATRQGRNTIYF. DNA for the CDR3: TGTGCCACGAGACAGGGCAGAAACACCATATATTTT.

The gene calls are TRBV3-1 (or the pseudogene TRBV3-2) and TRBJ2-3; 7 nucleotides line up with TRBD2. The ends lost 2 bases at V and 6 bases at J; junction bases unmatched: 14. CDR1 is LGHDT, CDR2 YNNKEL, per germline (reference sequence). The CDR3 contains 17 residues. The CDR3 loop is CASSQSEIAGLLDTQYF. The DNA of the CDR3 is TGTGCCAGCAGCCAAAGTGAGATAGCGGGTCTTTTGGATACGCAGTATTTT.

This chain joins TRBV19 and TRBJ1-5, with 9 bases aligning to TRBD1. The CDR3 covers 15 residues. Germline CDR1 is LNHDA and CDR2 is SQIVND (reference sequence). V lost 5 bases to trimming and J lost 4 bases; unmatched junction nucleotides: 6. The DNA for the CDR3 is TGTGCCAGTAGTCCCTACAGGGGGCCGAATCAGCCCCAGCATTTT. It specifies CASSPYRGPNQPQHF.

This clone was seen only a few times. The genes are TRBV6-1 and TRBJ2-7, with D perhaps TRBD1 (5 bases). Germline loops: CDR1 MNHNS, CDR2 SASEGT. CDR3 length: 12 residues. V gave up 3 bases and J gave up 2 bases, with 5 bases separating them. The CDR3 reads CASSDRAYEQYF. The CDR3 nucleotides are TGTGCCAGCAGTGACAGGGCCTACGAGCAGTACTTC.

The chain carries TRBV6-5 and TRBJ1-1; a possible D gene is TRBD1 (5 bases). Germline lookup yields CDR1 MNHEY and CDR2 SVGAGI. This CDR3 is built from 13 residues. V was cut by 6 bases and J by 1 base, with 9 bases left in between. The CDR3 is CASRQTGNTEAFF. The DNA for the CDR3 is TGTGCCAGCAGACAAACAGGGAACACTGAAGCTTTCTTT.

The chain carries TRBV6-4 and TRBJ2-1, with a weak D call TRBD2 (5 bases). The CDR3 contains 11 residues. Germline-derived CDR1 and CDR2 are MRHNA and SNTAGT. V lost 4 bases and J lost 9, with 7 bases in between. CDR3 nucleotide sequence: TGTGCCAGCAGTGCGGGGAGTGAGCAGTTCTTC. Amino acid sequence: CASSAGSEQFF.

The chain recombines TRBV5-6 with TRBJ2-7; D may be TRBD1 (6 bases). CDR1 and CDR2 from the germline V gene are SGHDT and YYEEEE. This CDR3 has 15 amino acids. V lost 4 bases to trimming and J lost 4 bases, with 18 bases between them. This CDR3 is CASSPQKTGIYEQYF. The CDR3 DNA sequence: TGTGCCAGCAGCCCCCAGAAAACAGGGATTTACGAGCAGTACTTC.

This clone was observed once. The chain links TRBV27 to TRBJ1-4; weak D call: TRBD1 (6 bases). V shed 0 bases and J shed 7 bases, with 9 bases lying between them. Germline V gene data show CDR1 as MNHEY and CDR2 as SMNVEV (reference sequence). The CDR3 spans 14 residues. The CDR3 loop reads CASSLSGAGEKLFF. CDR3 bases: TGTGCCAGCAGTTTATCGGGGGCGGGTGAAAAACTGTTTTTT.